These 30 T cell receptor beta chains originate from one sample sequenced in a study of shared clonotypes between healthy human individuals. Assay: immunoSEQ multiplex PCR; the TCRdb copy retains only in-frame clones and omits some. The sample shows 2 million to 2.5 million clones, almost 96% of them seen only once. The sample consisted of naive CD4+ T cells sorted from blood. Specified subset: CD45RA+ positively selected. These receptors originate from a man aged 18-30 years in good health.

DNA of the CDR3: TGTGCCAGCTCACCCCCAGGGCGGGTACAAGAGACCCAGTACTTC. It encodes CASSPPGRVQETQYF. This chain connects TRBV18 to TRBJ2-5; D tentatively fits TRBD1 or TRBD2 (5 bases each). The V gene's germline CDR1 is KGHSH and CDR2 LQKENI. The CDR3 sequence is 15 residues long. Trimming removed 3 bases at V and 2 bases at J, with 13 bases between.

The chain uses TRBV5-1 and TRBJ1-6, with 7 nucleotides matching TRBD1. Germline CDR1 SGHRS, CDR2 YFSETQ. With 0 bases clipped from V and 10 bases from J, the junction kept 10 bases outside the gene matches. This CDR3 spans 16 amino acids. CDR3 sequence (DNA): TGCGCCAGCAGCTTGGAGCCGTCAGGGGGGGAGTCACCCCTCCACTTT. Its translation is CASSLEPSGGESPLHF.

The chain carries TRBV30 and TRBJ2-5; D remains ambiguous. The CDR3 totals 12 residues. Between the trimmed V and J ends, which lost 0 bases and 13 bases, there was a span of 15 bases. Germline CDR1 reads GTSNPN; CDR2 reads SVGIG (reference sequence). Written as DNA, the CDR3 is TGTGCCTGGAGTGTACGAAAAGGGTTTATGTACTTC. Protein product: CAWSVRKGFMYF.

The chain combines TRBV20-1 with TRBJ2-7, with D perhaps TRBD2 (6 bases). Germline lookup yields CDR1 DFQATT and CDR2 SNEGSKA (reference sequence). The CDR3 has 11 residues. V lost 3 bases and J 6 bases, leaving 9 bases between the germline ends. The CDR3 loop is CSASPGSEQYF. The CDR3 coding sequence is TGCAGTGCTAGTCCCGGGAGCGAGCAGTACTTC.

Notes on this clone: The sample holds other DNA sequences that translate to the same CDR3. The chain combines TRBV6-1 with TRBJ2-7; no clear D. Trimming pared 4 bases from V and 4 bases from J, leaving 5 bases between. The CDR3 runs 11 residues. Looked up from germline, CDR1 is MNHNS and CDR2 is SASEGT. This CDR3 reads CASSAGYEQYF. In DNA form, the CDR3 reads TGTGCCAGCAGTGCCGGTTACGAGCAGTACTTC.

V usage is TRBV27 and J usage is TRBJ2-1; 7 nucleotides match TRBD2. This CDR3 is 16 amino acids long. Germline loops: CDR1 MNHEY, CDR2 SMNVEV (reference sequence). Trimming removed 2 bases from V and 10 bases from J; junction bases left unmatched: 14. For the CDR3, the DNA is TGTGCCAGCAGTTTAGACTTGGGGCAGAGGACTAGGGAGCAGTTCTTC. Its translation is CASSLDLGQRTREQFF.

This clone has only one observation. V gene TRBV6-5 combines with J gene TRBJ1-4, with D maybe TRBD1 (5 bases). Germline V lookup: CDR1 MNHEY, CDR2 SVGAGI. The CDR3 has 14 residues. The V end was cut by 6 bases, the J end by 8 bases, with 16 bases between. Here the CDR3 DNA reads TGTGCCAGCAGCCGCGGGGACGGCGGAGAAAAACTGTTTTTT. Its translation is CASSRGDGGEKLFF.

The table lists this clone with a count of one. V usage is TRBV19 and J usage is TRBJ1-2; D is undetermined. CDR3 length: 13 residues. Trimming took off 11 bases at V and 0 bases at J, with 13 bases between the two ends. The germline V gene has CDR1 LNHDA and CDR2 SQIVND (reference sequence). The CDR3 spells CAATEATNYGYTF. In DNA form, the CDR3 reads TGTGCCGCGACTGAGGCTACTAACTATGGCTACACCTTC.

The gene calls are TRBV21-1 and TRBJ2-7; the DNA was not used to check the table's D call, TRBD2. TRBV21-1 is designated a pseudogene. The CDR3 length is 14 residues. The CDR3 region is CASSKPGGGYEQYF. As DNA, the CDR3 is TGTGCCAGCAGCAAACCGGGGGGCGGGTACGAGCAGTACTTC.

This chain joins TRBV6-5 and TRBJ2-7; 7 bases fit TRBD1. The CDR3 sequence is 13 residues long. J gave up 6 bases and V 4 bases, and 6 bases lay outside the gene matches. Germline CDR1 reads MNHEY; CDR2 reads SVGAGI. CDR3 sequence (DNA): TGTGCCAGCAGTTTAACAGGGGCGGGCGAGCAGTACTTC. Residues: CASSLTGAGEQYF.

The rearrangement links TRBV6-4 to TRBJ1-4, with 10 bases aligning to TRBD1. The germline gives CDR1 MRHNA, CDR2 SNTAGT. Trimming cost V 3 bases and J 11 bases; bases outside gene matches: 9. The CDR3 has 15 residues. In DNA form, the CDR3 reads TGTGCCAGCAGTGAAGAGGGACAGGGGATCAGTAAACTGTTTTTT. Translated: CASSEEGQGISKLFF.

The CDR3 DNA is TGCGCCAGCAGCCGAGAAGGACAGTCTGCTAACTCCTATAATTCACCCCTCCACTTT. Translated: CASSREGQSANSYNSPLHF. J is TRBJ1-6 and V is TRBV4-1; D perhaps matches TRBD1 (6 bases). This CDR3 has 19 residues. Germline V gene sequence: CDR1 MGHRA, CDR2 YSYEKL. Deletions cut 4 bases from V and 0 bases from J, with 19 bases between.

V and J are TRBV6-4 and TRBJ1-5; 7 nucleotides line up with TRBD1. The CDR3 sequence is 18 residues long. J was trimmed by 1 base and V by 2 bases; bases with no gene match: 11. Per germline, CDR1 MRHNA and CDR2 SNTAGT. This chain's CDR3 is CASSDPEGGGASNQPQHF. CDR3 nucleotides: TGTGCCAGCAGTGACCCCGAGGGAGGGGGCGCAAGCAATCAGCCCCAGCATTTT.

The V and J genes are TRBV29-1 and TRBJ2-5; 7 bases are a match to TRBD2. V was pared by 1 base and J by 4 bases, with 6 bases of the junction left unmatched. The CDR3 totals 14 residues. CDR1 and CDR2 (germline): SQVTM, ANQGSEA. The CDR3 region is CSVEGRLARETQYF. CDR3 in DNA: TGCAGCGTTGAAGGCAGACTAGCCCGAGAGACCCAGTACTTC.

The chain links TRBV28 to TRBJ2-7, with 7 bases that match TRBD2. Germline V lookup: CDR1 MDHEN, CDR2 SYDVKM. J gave up 6 bases and V 6 bases, and 5 bases lay outside the gene matches. The CDR3 covers 12 residues. The CDR3: CASRTSGGEQYF. The DNA of the CDR3 is TGTGCCAGCAGGACTTCGGGGGGCGAGCAGTACTTC.

The chain couples TRBV5-1 to TRBJ1-1; D remains ambiguous. The CDR3 has 16 residues. Germline V gene sequence: CDR1 SGHRS, CDR2 YFSETQ. The V end was cut by 6 bases, the J end by 0 bases, with 18 bases between. Written as DNA, the CDR3 is TGCGCCAGCATCCCGAGTCAGCTATCCATGAACACTGAAGCTTTCTTT. Encoded protein: CASIPSQLSMNTEAFF.

This chain links TRBV10-1 with TRBJ2-7, with D unresolved. The germline V and J ends were trimmed by 4 bases and 0 bases, with 7 bases remaining between them. Germline assignment: CDR1 WNHNN and CDR2 SYGVQD (reference sequence). The CDR3 sequence is 13 residues long. CDR3 protein: CASSGSLSYEQYF. The DNA for the CDR3 is TGCGCCAGCAGTGGTAGCCTCTCCTACGAGCAGTACTTC.

This clone has a handful of counts. This chain uses TRBV19 with TRBJ1-2, with unresolved D. CDR1 and CDR2 from the germline V gene are LNHDA and SQIVND (reference sequence). The germline V and J ends were trimmed by 4 bases and 3 bases, with 9 bases remaining between them. This CDR3 comprises 13 residues. CDR3 in amino acids: CASSSNYDYGYTF. The CDR3 nucleotides are TGTGCCAGTAGTAGCAACTACGACTATGGCTACACCTTC.

A word on this clone: Other DNA sequences of this sample code for an identical CDR3. The chain uses TRBV7-8 and TRBJ2-5; no clear D. Germline values: CDR1 SGHVS, CDR2 FQNEAQ. The CDR3 runs to 13 residues. V lost 1 base, J lost 2 bases, and 5 bases lay in between. The CDR3 nucleotides read TGTGCCAGCAGCTTAGGGGGTCAAGAGACCCAGTACTTC. It codes for CASSLGGQETQYF. Full variable domain (missing parts from reference TRBV7-8 and TRBJ2-5): GAGVSQSPRYKVAKRGQDVALRCDPISGHVSLFWYQQALGQGPEFLTYFQNEAQLDKSGLPSDRFFAERPEGSVSTLKIQRTQQEDSAVYLCASSLGGQETQYFGPGTRLLVL.

The chain combines TRBV6-6 with TRBJ2-7; D might be TRBD2 (6 bases). Per germline, CDR1 MNHNY and CDR2 SVGAGI (reference sequence). Trimming took off 7 bases at V and 7 bases at J, with 17 bases between the two ends. The CDR3 runs to 13 residues. The CDR3 coding sequence is TGTGCCAGCACGGGCGGGATAAGCGGTGAGCAGTACTTC. The encoded protein is CASTGGISGEQYF.

The rearrangement joins TRBV10-3 to TRBJ2-7; 10 positions agree with TRBD2. The CDR3 loop spans 16 amino acids. Germline loops: CDR1 ENHRY, CDR2 SYGVKD. V lost 0 bases and J lost 4; bases outside the gene matches: 6. The CDR3 sequence is CAISESTSGPQYEQYF. CDR3 DNA: TGTGCCATCAGTGAGTCGACTAGCGGGCCGCAGTACGAGCAGTACTTC.

V usage is TRBV4-2 and J usage is TRBJ1-3; D is unclear. With 1 base removed from V and 0 bases from J, the gap between germline ends came to 7 bases. This CDR3 contains 15 residues. Germline CDR1 reads LGHNA; CDR2 reads YNFKEQ. The CDR3 sequence: CASSQGEGSGNTIYF. The CDR3, as DNA: TGTGCCAGCAGCCAAGGGGAGGGCTCTGGAAACACCATATATTTT.

This clone was picked up one time. The V call is TRBV7-2, the J call TRBJ1-3, with unresolved D. The CDR3 loop spans 16 amino acids. Per germline, CDR1 SGHTA and CDR2 FQGNSA. Deletions cut 5 bases from V and 0 bases from J, with 14 bases between. Here the CDR3 DNA reads TGTGCCAGCAGCCAACTTTCAGTCAACTCTGGAAACACCATATATTTT. Translation: CASSQLSVNSGNTIYF.

The V call is TRBV25-1, the J call TRBJ1-2; D possibly corresponds to TRBD1 (5 bases). The germline CDR1 and CDR2 sequences are MGHDK and SYGVNS. V lost 4 bases to trimming and J lost 8 bases, with 8 bases between them. This CDR3 contains 11 residues. CDR3 region: CASSVGEGYTF. CDR3 DNA: TGTGCCAGCAGTGTGGGGGAAGGCTACACCTTC.

As regards this clone: This specimen includes other DNA sequences encoding the same CDR3. This rearrangement joins TRBV5-1 to TRBJ1-1, with 7 bases aligning to TRBD1. CDR1 is SGHRS, CDR2 YFSETQ, per germline. V lost 2 bases to trimming and J lost 0 bases; unmatched junction nucleotides: 4. The CDR3 has 15 amino acids. The CDR3 region is CASSFFGTVNTEAFF. CDR3 sequence (DNA): TGCGCCAGCAGCTTTTTCGGGACAGTGAACACTGAAGCTTTCTTT. Combining the CDR3 with reference TRBV5-1 and TRBJ1-1 gives the whole variable domain KAGVTQTPRYLIKTRGQQVTLSCSPISGHRSVSWYQQTPGQGLQFLFEYFSETQRNKGNFPGRFSGRQFSNSRSEMNVSTLELGDSALYLCASSFFGTVNTEAFFGQGTRLTVV.

The CDR3 sequence: CASSLEVVVPGQEAFF. CDR3 DNA sequence: TGCGCCAGCAGCTTGGAGGTGGTCGTCCCGGGGCAGGAAGCTTTCTTT. The rearrangement links TRBV5-1 to TRBJ1-1; D perhaps matches TRBD1 (5 bases). V lost 0 bases and J lost 8, with 20 bases in between. This CDR3 comprises 16 residues. Per germline, CDR1 SGHRS and CDR2 YFSETQ.

For this clone: The identical CDR3 is also encoded by other nucleotide sequences in the sample. The chain links TRBV7-2 to TRBJ1-5; D may be TRBD1 (6 bases). Trimming removed 2 bases from V and 7 bases from J, with 9 bases in between. CDR3 length: 13 residues. Looked up from germline, CDR1 is SGHTA and CDR2 is FQGNSA. The CDR3 region has the DNA TGTGCCAGCAGCTTAAAGGGGGACCAGCCCCAGCATTTT. Protein sequence: CASSLKGDQPQHF.

This chain links TRBV2 with TRBJ2-7; D not resolved. Looked up from germline, CDR1 is SNHLY and CDR2 is FYNNEI. The CDR3 sequence is 14 residues long. V lost 2 bases, J lost 3 bases, and 11 bases lay in between. Here the CDR3 reads CASSEFGRYYEQYF. CDR3 in DNA: TGTGCCAGCAGTGAATTTGGGCGGTACTACGAGCAGTACTTC.

Only one count was recorded for this clone. V usage is TRBV29-1 and J usage is TRBJ2-7; D unclear. The V gene's germline CDR1 is SQVTM and CDR2 ANQGSEA. Trimming cost V 5 bases and J 2 bases, with 10 bases left between them. This CDR3 region has 12 residues. In nucleotides, the CDR3 is TGCAGCGTTAGAGGTAAAACCTACGAGCAGTACTTC. Its protein product is CSVRGKTYEQYF.

CDR3 sequence (DNA): TGTGCCAGCAGTGCCAGGGCGGCCGGGGAGCTGTTTTTT. It translates to CASSARAAGELFF. The chain combines TRBV2 with TRBJ2-2, with D possibly TRBD1 on 5 matching bases. Looked up from germline, CDR1 is SNHLY and CDR2 is FYNNEI. This CDR3 comprises 13 residues. V was trimmed by 4 bases and J by 6 bases, leaving 9 bases between them.